The 4 T cell receptor beta chains below were found in one sample sequenced in a study of T cell responses to AZD1222 COVID-19 vaccine. Generated by immunoSEQ multiplex PCR, the TCRdb table keeps only in-frame clones and is missing some. The sample lists 110,000 or so clones; around 84% were seen once. The material was peripheral blood, obtained 28 days after the second AZD1222 dose. These receptor sequences come from an adult who received the AZD1222 COVID-19 vaccine.

The V and J genes are TRBV5-1 and TRBJ1-2, with no clear D. From germline, CDR1 is SGHRS and CDR2 YFSETQ. The CDR3 runs to 15 residues. The V gene lost 0 bases and the J gene lost 0 bases, with 9 bases spanning the gap. As DNA, the CDR3 is TGCGCCAGCAGCTTGGACAGCTTAGCTAACTATGGCTACACCTTC. This codes for CASSLDSLANYGYTF.

V and J are TRBV27 and TRBJ2-2; 7 nucleotides align to TRBD2. The CDR3 length is 15 residues. In germline, CDR1 is MNHEY, CDR2 SMNVEV (reference sequence). V shed 6 bases, J shed 4 bases, and the junction held 8 bases outside the gene matches. CDR3 sequence (DNA): TGTGCCAGCAGCGCTGCTGCGGGGGTCACCGGGGAGCTGTTTTTT. Translation gives CASSAAAGVTGELFF.

The chain uses TRBV30 and TRBJ1-4; D not resolved. Trimming took off 2 bases at V and 6 bases at J, with 10 bases between the two ends. The CDR3 contains 13 residues. Per the germline V gene, CDR1 is GTSNPN and CDR2 is SVGIG (reference sequence). For the CDR3, the DNA is TGTGCCTGGAGTAAGAATTTCGATGAAAAACTGTTTTTT. Translation: CAWSKNFDEKLFF.

The DNA for the CDR3 is TGTGCCAGCAGCCCGGGACAGGGGTGGGCACCCCTCCACTTT. It codes for CASSPGQGWAPLHF. The chain has TRBV5-5 and TRBJ1-6; 10 bases match TRBD1. The CDR3 is 14 residues long. Trimming took 4 bases from V and 11 from J; bases not matched to a gene: 6. The germline gives CDR1 SGHKS, CDR2 YYEKEE (reference sequence).